Listed below are T cell receptor beta chains from one sample, sequenced in a study of beta chain features in type 1 diabetes. TCRdb keeps only in-frame clones here, not all; method: immunoSEQ multiplex PCR. This table holds 250,000 to 350,000 clones, 15% found once. The specimen was naive CD4+ T cells from blood. The receptors stem from a man aged 18-30 years with type 1 diabetes. Both conserved end residues are part of each CDR3. Fields, in order: clone size, D gene, J gene, V gene, CDR3 DNA, CDR3 protein. D genes are given only for firm matches. Not every row has a clone size; where given, it reads once, few, many or a size class.

-	-	TRBJ2-1	TRBV4-1	TGCGCCAGCAGCCAACCACGCAGGGGTAATGAGCAGTTCTTC	CASSQPRRGNEQFF
few	TRBD1	TRBJ1-1	TRBV29-1	TGCAGCGTTGTAACAGGGGGCGCGCCTGAAGCTTTCTTT	CSVVTGGAPEAFF
-	TRBD1	TRBJ1-1	TRBV23-1	TGCGCCAGCAGTCAATCAGGGACAGAGAACACTGAAGCTTTCTTT	CASSQSGTENTEAFF
-	-	TRBJ2-5	TRBV9	TGTGCCAGCAGCGTTAGCCAGCAAGAGACCCAGTACTTC	CASSVSQQETQYF
-	-	TRBJ1-5	TRBV30	TGTGCCTGGAGTGTACAATTGGGGGGGCGTCAGCCCCAGCATTTT	CAWSVQLGGRQPQHF
-	-	TRBJ2-7	TRBV7-2	-	CASSLVGLGSEYF
few	-	TRBJ2-2	TRBV5-1	TGCGCCAGCAGCTTGGAGGGGACAGGGGAGCTGTTTTTT	CASSLEGTGELFF
-	TRBD2	TRBJ2-6	TRBV4-3	TGCGCCAGCAGCCAAGGTGGCGGGGGGGCCTTTGGGGCCAACGTCCTGACTTTC	CASSQGGGGAFGANVLTF
few	TRBD1	TRBJ2-1	TRBV10-3	TGTGCCATCAGTGCAGAGGACAGGGGTCTAAATGAGCAGTTCTTC	CAISAEDRGLNEQFF
few	TRBD2	TRBJ2-5	TRBV7-9	TGTGCCAGCAGCCCGCTCGGGGGGGGGACCCAGTACTTC	CASSPLGGGTQYF
-	-	TRBJ2-5	TRBV9	TGTGCCAGCAGCTCAGAGGGGACCCAGTACTTC	CASSSEGTQYF